This TCR beta chain was captured by sequencing in a study of CD8+ T cells in alopecia areata. General study points: Many expanded lesional clones persisted in scalp and blood during tofacitinib.

This clone has only a few counts. Antigen unknown. The authors extracted RNA and reverse transcribed it into cDNA as the sequencing template. TCRdb keeps only in-frame clones here, not all; method: immunoSEQ multiplex PCR. The table records about 150,000 clones, roughly 50% of them present only once. This sample's treatment: oral pan-JAK inhibitor, 5-10 mg twice daily. J gave up 7 bases and V 6 bases, and 1 base lay outside the gene matches. The CDR3 spans 11 residues. From germline, CDR1 is SQVTM and CDR2 ANQGSEA. This sequence was found in a human donor with alopecia areata. V is TRBV29-1 and J is TRBJ1-2; 11 bases are a match to TRBD1. The sample here was CD8+ T cells sorted from blood, taken at week 4, from a patient treated with tofacitinib. The CDR3 region has the DNA TGCAGCGTCGGGACAGGGGGTGGCTACACCTTC. Translated, it gives CSVGTGGGYTF.